The 19 T cell receptor beta chains reported below all come from one sample, sequenced in a study of chemoradiotherapy in HPV16-positive cancers. Sequencing used immunoSEQ multiplex PCR; TCRdb keeps in-frame clones, though not all of them. The data hold tens of thousands of clones, with approximately 93% observed a single time. The specimen was blood, collected from a patient who underwent chemoradiotherapy. Every receptor here comes from a human donor with HPV-associated anogenital cancer.

The rearrangement joins TRBV7-3 to TRBJ1-6, with unresolved D. The CDR3 runs to 13 residues. The germline V gene encodes CDR1 SGHTA and CDR2 FQGTGA. V was shortened by 0 bases and J by 13 bases, with 10 bases between the two germline ends. Here the CDR3 DNA reads TGTGCCAGCAGCTTAACCCCCGACGCGCCCCTCCACTTT. Its translation: CASSLTPDAPLHF.

The gene calls are TRBV9 and TRBJ1-5, with unresolved D. Germline CDR1 is SGDLS and CDR2 is YYNGEE. The V end was cut by 0 bases, the J end by 5 bases, with 12 bases between. This CDR3 has 15 residues. In DNA, the CDR3 is TGTGCCAGCAGCGTAGATGGCATCGGCGATCAGCCCCAGCATTTT. Protein product: CASSVDGIGDQPQHF.

J is TRBJ2-3 and V is TRBV7-2, with 9 bases that match TRBD1. CDR3 size: 14 residues. V was pared by 5 bases and J by 3 bases, with 3 bases of the junction left unmatched. Per germline, CDR1 SGHTA and CDR2 FQGNSA. The CDR3 region is CASSPDRGTDTQYF. The CDR3 DNA sequence: TGTGCCAGCAGCCCGGACAGGGGAACAGATACGCAGTATTTT.

The V and J genes are TRBV5-5 and TRBJ1-5, with 8 bases lining up with TRBD1. Losses at the gene ends were 4 bases for V and 7 bases for J; bases not matched to a gene: 7. Germline V gene sequence: CDR1 SGHKS, CDR2 YYEKEE (reference sequence). The CDR3 sequence is 14 residues long. The CDR3 loop is CASSLTGGNQPQHF. DNA of the CDR3: TGTGCCAGCAGCCTAACAGGGGGTAACCAGCCCCAGCATTTT.

V usage is TRBV7-3 and J usage is TRBJ2-1, with 10 bases matching TRBD2. CDR1 SGHTA and CDR2 FQGTGA come from the germline V gene. This CDR3 is built from 15 residues. V was clipped by 5 bases and J by 7 bases; unmatched bases: 8. The CDR3 loop is CASSQSGGAGNEQFF. DNA of the CDR3: TGTGCCAGCAGCCAAAGCGGGGGGGCAGGGAATGAGCAGTTCTTC. Using reference TRBV7-3 and TRBJ2-1 for the parts outside the CDR3, the full variable domain is GAGVSQTPSNKVTEKGKYVELRCDPISGHTALYWYRQSLGQGPEFLIYFQGTGAADDSGLPNDRFFAVRPEGSVSTLKIQRTERGDSAVYLCASSQSGGAGNEQFFGPGTRLTVL.

This clone appeared a single time. This CDR3 reads CASRKGGSVLKETQYF. The CDR3 DNA reads TGTGCCAGCAGGAAGGGCGGGAGCGTCCTCAAAGAGACCCAGTACTTC. The rearrangement joins TRBV2 to TRBJ2-5, with 7 bases aligning to TRBD2. Germline CDR1 reads SNHLY; CDR2 reads FYNNEI. Trimming cost V 6 bases and J 3 bases; bases outside gene matches: 13. CDR3 length: 16 amino acids.

The rearrangement joins TRBV6-5 to TRBJ1-5; perhaps TRBD1 as D (5 bases). The CDR3 contains 14 residues. Trimming removed 5 bases from V and 5 bases from J, with 13 bases in between. In germline, CDR1 is MNHEY, CDR2 SVGAGI. The CDR3 region is CASSPSRDYQPQHF. CDR3 in DNA: TGTGCCAGCAGTCCCTCTCGGGACTATCAGCCCCAGCATTTT.

The chain joins TRBV4-1 to TRBJ1-3; maybe TRBD1 (5 bases). V dropped 1 base and J dropped 1 base, with 17 bases sitting between them. CDR3 size: 18 residues. The germline V gene encodes CDR1 MGHRA and CDR2 YSYEKL. CDR3 sequence (DNA): TGCGCCAGCAGCCAAGGTCCGGGACGTTCGCCGTCTGGAAACACCATATATTTT. Encoded protein: CASSQGPGRSPSGNTIYF.

The chain combines TRBV9 with TRBJ2-7, with 12 bases aligning to TRBD1. The V gene end was trimmed by 3 bases and the J gene end by 6 bases; junction bases not matched to a gene: 7. CDR3 length: 15 residues. CDR1 and CDR2 (germline): SGDLS, YYNGEE. The CDR3 DNA follows: TGTGCCAGCAGCGCCGGGACAGGGGGCAAACTCGAGCAGTACTTC. It translates to CASSAGTGGKLEQYF.

The chain couples TRBV28 to TRBJ1-3, with D perhaps matching TRBD1 (5 bases). V shed 3 bases and J shed 2 bases, with 8 bases lying between them. Germline V gene data show CDR1 as MDHEN and CDR2 as SYDVKM. The CDR3 extends over 14 amino acids. The chain's CDR3 is CASSFRGTGNTIYF. In nucleotides, the CDR3 is TGTGCCAGCAGTTTCCGGGGGACTGGAAACACCATATATTTT.

V usage is TRBV2 and J usage is TRBJ2-2; D is unclear. This CDR3 contains 15 residues. The germline V and J ends were trimmed by 7 bases and 4 bases, with 16 bases remaining between them. Germline loops: CDR1 SNHLY, CDR2 FYNNEI. Here the CDR3 reads CASTRALGTTGELFF. The CDR3 DNA sequence: TGTGCCAGCACCCGAGCGTTGGGCACCACCGGGGAGCTGTTTTTT.

The chain recombines TRBV27 with TRBJ2-1, with TRBD2 matching over 7 bases. The V gene end was trimmed by 2 bases and the J gene end by 2 bases; junction bases not matched to a gene: 3. The germline CDR1 and CDR2 sequences are MNHEY and SMNVEV (reference sequence). The length of the CDR3 is 15 residues. CDR3 region: CASSLAGTTYNEQFF. Written as DNA, the CDR3 is TGTGCCAGCAGTTTAGCCGGGACTACCTACAATGAGCAGTTCTTC.

The CDR3 coding sequence is TGTGCCAGCAGCGCCACGACAGGGCCAGGTGAAGCTTTCTTT. As protein: CASSATTGPGEAFF. The chain joins TRBV9 to TRBJ1-1, with TRBD1 matching over 7 bases. V gave up 3 bases and J gave up 7 bases; unmatched junction bases: 9. The CDR3 loop spans 14 amino acids. Germline CDR1 is SGDLS and CDR2 is YYNGEE.

The CDR3 reads CASSRSGTGKEKLFF. The CDR3 region has the DNA TGTGCCAGCAGTCGGAGTGGGACAGGGAAAGAAAAACTGTTTTTT. The chain recombines TRBV7-9 with TRBJ1-4; 9 bases map to TRBD1. The CDR3 has 15 amino acids. CDR1 SEHNR and CDR2 FQNEAQ come from the germline V gene (reference sequence). Unmatched junction bases numbered 10, after V lost 6 bases and J lost 8 bases.

The gene calls are TRBV25-1 and TRBJ1-1; 8 bases line up with TRBD1. The CDR3 contains 13 residues. J lost 4 bases, V lost 10 bases, and 8 bases had no gene match. CDR1 is MGHDK, CDR2 SYGVNS, per germline. Here the CDR3 DNA reads TGTGCCACTTCCCCAGGGGGCGGCACTGAAGCTTTCTTT. It specifies CATSPGGGTEAFF.

J is TRBJ1-2 and V is TRBV4-1; D is undetermined. V lost 0 bases and J 8 bases, leaving 7 bases between the germline ends. Germline lookup yields CDR1 MGHRA and CDR2 YSYEKL. CDR3 length: 12 residues. CDR3 DNA sequence: TGCGCCAGCAGCCAAGATGGAGAGGGCTACACCTTC. This gives the protein CASSQDGEGYTF.

The V gene is TRBV6-1, the J gene TRBJ2-7; possible D gene TRBD1, 5 bases. Between the trimmed V and J ends, which lost 4 bases and 9 bases, there was a span of 10 bases. The length of the CDR3 is 11 residues. Germline values: CDR1 MNHNS, CDR2 SASEGT. CDR3 protein: CASSGHQGQYF. In DNA, the CDR3 is TGTGCCAGCAGTGGTCATCAGGGGCAGTACTTC.

The V and J genes are TRBV18 and TRBJ1-4, with TRBD1 identical over 7 bases. The CDR3 extends over 15 amino acids. J lost 5 bases, V lost 4 bases, and 7 bases had no gene match. Germline V gene sequence: CDR1 KGHSH, CDR2 LQKENI. The CDR3 is CASSLEDRLNEKLFF. CDR3 DNA sequence: TGTGCCAGCTCACTGGAGGACAGGCTAAATGAAAAACTGTTTTTT.

This sequence joins TRBV19 and TRBJ1-2; D call uncertain. The CDR3 loop spans 12 amino acids. Germline loops: CDR1 LNHDA, CDR2 SQIVND (reference sequence). With 3 bases removed from V and 2 bases from J, the gap between germline ends came to 4 bases. CDR3 loop: CASSIQNYGYTF. DNA of the CDR3: TGTGCCAGTAGTATCCAGAACTATGGCTACACCTTC.